This T cell receptor beta chain comes out of a study of metastatic and nonmetastatic thyroid tumors. The overall study: Repertoires from malignant and benign thyroid patients were compared across blood and tumor or nodule tissue. Study findings and constraints: According to reports, the diversity of TCR beta was significantly higher in malignant thyroid tumors than in benign nodules, and this held in both blood and tumor samples.

This clone was detected ten times or more. Its target is not known. The sample contains more than one DNA sequence encoding this CDR3. Source study methods: CDR3 was compared across clinicopathological groups, and the resulting differences were used to build a distant-metastasis classifier for papillary thyroid cancer. From the PCR reads, TCRdb re-called clones with MiXCR. The V and J calls and clone size come from TCRdb's table, not from the authors' own analysis. The sample carries approximately 90,000 clones, roughly 8.6% recorded once. No patient had received any treatment before thyroid surgery. This sequence was found in a female donor with papillary thyroid cancer or a benign thyroid nodule (not recorded which). Some clones in this sample may be carry-over from other donors' samples. Sequenced: blood.

The CDR3 protein is CASSLTGGPLETQYF. In DNA form, the CDR3 reads TGTGCCAGCAGCTTAACGGGGGGGCCGCTGGAGACCCAGTACTTC. This chain joins TRBV7-3 and TRBJ2-5, with D tentatively TRBD2 (7 bases). The CDR3 length is 15 residues. The germline V and J ends were trimmed by 0 bases and 5 bases, with 13 bases remaining between them. CDR1 and CDR2 (germline): SGHTA, FQGTGA. Variable domain in full (rest from reference TRBV7-3 and TRBJ2-5): GAGVSQTPSNKVTEKGKYVELRCDPISGHTALYWYRQSLGQGPEFLIYFQGTGAADDSGLPNDRFFAVRPEGSVSTLKIQRTERGDSAVYLCASSLTGGPLETQYFGPGTRLLVL.